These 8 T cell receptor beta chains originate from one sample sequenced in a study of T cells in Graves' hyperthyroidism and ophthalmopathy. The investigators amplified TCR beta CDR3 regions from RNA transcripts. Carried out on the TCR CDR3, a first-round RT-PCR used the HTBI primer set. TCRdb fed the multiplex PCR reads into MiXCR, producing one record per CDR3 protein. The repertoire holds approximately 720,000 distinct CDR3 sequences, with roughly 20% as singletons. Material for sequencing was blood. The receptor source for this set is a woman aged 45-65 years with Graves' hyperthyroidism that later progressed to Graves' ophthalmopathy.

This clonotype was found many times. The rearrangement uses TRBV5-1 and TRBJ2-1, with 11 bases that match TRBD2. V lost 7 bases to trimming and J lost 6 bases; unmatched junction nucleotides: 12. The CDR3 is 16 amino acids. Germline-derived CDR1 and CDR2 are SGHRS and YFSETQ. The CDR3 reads CASHPMASGGSNEQFF. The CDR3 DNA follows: TGCGCCAGCCATCCAATGGCTAGCGGGGGGTCCAATGAGCAGTTCTTC.

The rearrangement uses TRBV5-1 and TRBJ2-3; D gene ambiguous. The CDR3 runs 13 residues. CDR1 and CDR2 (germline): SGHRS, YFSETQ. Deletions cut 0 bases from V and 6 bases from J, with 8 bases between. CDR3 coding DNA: TGCGCCAGCAGCTTGGAGGACCCCGATACGCAGTATTTT. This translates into CASSLEDPDTQYF.

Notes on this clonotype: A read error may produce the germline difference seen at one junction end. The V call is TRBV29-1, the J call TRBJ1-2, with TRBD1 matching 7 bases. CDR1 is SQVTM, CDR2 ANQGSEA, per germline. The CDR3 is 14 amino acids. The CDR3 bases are TGCAGCGTAGAAGACCGGGACAGAATTCATGGCTACACCTTC. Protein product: CSVEDRDRIHGYTF.

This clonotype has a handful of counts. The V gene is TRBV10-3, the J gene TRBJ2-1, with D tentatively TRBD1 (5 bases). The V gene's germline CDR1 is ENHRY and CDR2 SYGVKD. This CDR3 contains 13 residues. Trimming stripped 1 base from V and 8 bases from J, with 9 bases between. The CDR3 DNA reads TGTGCCATCAGTGAGTTAGGGGATGATGAGCAGTTCTTC. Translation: CAISELGDDEQFF.

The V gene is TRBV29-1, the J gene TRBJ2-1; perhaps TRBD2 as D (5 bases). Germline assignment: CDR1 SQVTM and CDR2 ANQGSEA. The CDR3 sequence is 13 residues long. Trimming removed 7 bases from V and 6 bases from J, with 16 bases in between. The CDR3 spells CSAEVVASNEQFF. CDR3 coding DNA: TGCAGCGCGGAGGTCGTGGCCTCCAATGAGCAGTTCTTC.

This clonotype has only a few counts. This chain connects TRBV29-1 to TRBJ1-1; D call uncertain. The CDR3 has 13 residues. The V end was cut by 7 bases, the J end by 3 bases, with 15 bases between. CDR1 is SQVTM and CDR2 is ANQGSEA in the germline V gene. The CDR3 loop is CSGWADLDTEAFF. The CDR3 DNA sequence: TGCAGCGGTTGGGCGGACTTGGACACTGAAGCTTTCTTT.

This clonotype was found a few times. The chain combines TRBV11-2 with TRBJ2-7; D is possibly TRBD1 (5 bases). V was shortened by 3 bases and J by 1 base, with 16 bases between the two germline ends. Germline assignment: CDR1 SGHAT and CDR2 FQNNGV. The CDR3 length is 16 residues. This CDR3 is CASSLISAQASYEQYF. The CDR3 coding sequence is TGTGCCAGCAGCTTGATATCCGCACAGGCGTCCTACGAGCAGTACTTC.

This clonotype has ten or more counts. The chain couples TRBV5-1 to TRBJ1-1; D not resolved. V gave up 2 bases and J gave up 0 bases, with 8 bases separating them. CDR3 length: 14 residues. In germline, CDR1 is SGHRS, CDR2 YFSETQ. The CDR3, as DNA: TGCGCCAGCAGCTTCGGGTCGATGAACACTGAAGCTTTCTTT. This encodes CASSFGSMNTEAFF.